These 18 T cell receptor beta chains came from one sample sequenced in a study of T cell responses to AZD1222 COVID-19 vaccine. Produced via immunoSEQ multiplex PCR; TCRdb's table is partial and in-frame only. The sample holds around 110,000 clones; approximately 93% are singletons and the top ten take about 2.7%. The sequences come from peripheral blood, collected on day 0 of AZD1222 vaccination. Source of these receptors: an adult in good health.

This chain uses TRBV18 with TRBJ1-2; D uncertain. The CDR3 loop spans 12 amino acids. Trimming cost V 5 bases and J 8 bases, with 12 bases left between them. Germline V lookup: CDR1 KGHSH, CDR2 LQKENI. CDR3 sequence: CASSVFQWGYTF. The CDR3 DNA follows: TGTGCCAGCTCAGTTTTCCAGTGGGGCTACACCTTC.

The chain links TRBV2 to TRBJ1-2, with unresolved D. This CDR3 region has 14 residues. V lost 7 bases to trimming and J lost 5 bases, with 17 bases between them. Per germline, CDR1 SNHLY and CDR2 FYNNEI. CDR3 residues: CASTRSLWEYGYTF. Here the CDR3 DNA reads TGTGCCAGCACCCGGTCACTTTGGGAGTATGGCTACACCTTC.

The chain combines TRBV5-1 with TRBJ2-1, with unresolved D. This CDR3 has 16 amino acids. V lost 0 bases to trimming and J lost 8 bases, with 18 bases between them. Germline-derived CDR1 and CDR2 are SGHRS and YFSETQ. CDR3 sequence (DNA): TGCGCCAGCAGCTTGGTCCCCCTCGATAACTTGGATGAGCAGTTCTTC. As protein: CASSLVPLDNLDEQFF. The full variable domain, with the rest looked up from reference TRBV5-1 and TRBJ2-1, is KAGVTQTPRYLIKTRGQQVTLSCSPISGHRSVSWYQQTPGQGLQFLFEYFSETQRNKGNFPGRFSGRQFSNSRSEMNVSTLELGDSALYLCASSLVPLDNLDEQFFGPGTRLTVL.

The chain links TRBV3-1 (or the pseudogene TRBV3-2) to TRBJ2-5; D is undetermined. V was trimmed by 4 bases and J by 7 bases, leaving 10 bases between them. Germline lookup yields CDR1 LGHDT and CDR2 YNNKEL (reference sequence). The CDR3 covers 12 residues. The CDR3 sequence is CASSPPMGTQYF. The DNA of the CDR3 is TGTGCCAGCAGCCCGCCTATGGGGACCCAGTACTTC.

The chain has TRBV4-1 and TRBJ1-5; TRBD1 is a possible D gene (6 bases). CDR1 and CDR2 from the germline V gene are MGHRA and YSYEKL. The V and J ends lost 4 bases and 0 bases respectively, with 25 bases between them. The CDR3 runs to 20 residues. The CDR3 loop reads CASSRTPQGRQGYSNQPQHF. CDR3 nucleotides: TGCGCCAGCAGCCGCACCCCGCAGGGGAGGCAGGGATATAGCAATCAGCCCCAGCATTTT.

V and J are TRBV18 and TRBJ2-1; 7 nucleotides match TRBD2. The CDR3 consists of 14 residues. The germline V gene encodes CDR1 KGHSH and CDR2 LQKENI. The J segment lost 6 bases and the V segment lost 5 bases, leaving 7 bases of the junction unmatched. The CDR3 DNA follows: TGTGCCAGCTCAGGGAGGGACTACTCCAATGAGCAGTTCTTC. Translating gives CASSGRDYSNEQFF. The complete variable domain, with remaining parts taken from reference TRBV18 and TRBJ2-1, reads NAGVMQNPRHLVRRRGQEARLRCSPMKGHSHVYWYRQLPEEGLKFMVYLQKENIIDESGMPKERFSAEFPKEGPSILRIQQVVRGDSAAYFCASSGRDYSNEQFFGPGTRLTVL.

This chain joins TRBV27 and TRBJ2-7, with a possible D match to TRBD1 (6 bases). From germline, CDR1 is MNHEY and CDR2 SMNVEV (reference sequence). This CDR3 has 16 residues. V lost 5 bases and J lost 0, with 17 bases in between. CDR3 region: CASSTPGRGFSYEQYF. The CDR3 nucleotides read TGTGCCAGCAGTACCCCGGGCAGGGGATTCTCCTACGAGCAGTACTTC.

The chain is built from TRBV6-6 and TRBJ2-2; 7 bases align to TRBD1. This CDR3 is 16 amino acids long. CDR1 and CDR2 (germline): MNHNY, SVGAGI (reference sequence). V shed 5 bases, J shed 5 bases, and the junction held 11 bases outside the gene matches. Here the CDR3 reads CASSRPPGQITGELFF. CDR3 nucleotide sequence: TGTGCCAGCAGTCGACCACCGGGACAGATTACCGGGGAGCTGTTTTTT.

The chain is built from TRBV6-5 and TRBJ1-2; D is uncertain. In germline, CDR1 is MNHEY, CDR2 SVGAGI. Trimming removed 8 bases at V and 8 bases at J, with 12 bases between. This CDR3 contains 11 residues. The CDR3 loop is CASGTRQGYTF. CDR3 coding DNA: TGTGCCAGCGGAACTCGTCAAGGCTACACCTTC.

The rearrangement joins TRBV7-2 to TRBJ1-2; 8 positions agree with TRBD1. Germline CDR1 and CDR2: SGHTA and FQGNSA. V was clipped by 1 base and J by 4 bases; unmatched bases: 11. The CDR3 loop spans 17 amino acids. This chain's CDR3 is CASSLVIGQGLAYGYTF. CDR3 coding DNA: TGTGCCAGCAGCTTAGTGATAGGACAGGGCCTCGCCTATGGCTACACCTTC.

This chain links TRBV28 with TRBJ2-7, with D perhaps TRBD2 (6 bases). Trimming stripped 6 bases from V and 3 bases from J, with 18 bases between. The CDR3 is 15 residues long. CDR1 and CDR2 from the germline V gene are MDHEN and SYDVKM. The DNA of the CDR3 is TGTGCCAGCAGCCTCGGTGGGGCGGGAAACTACGAGCAGTACTTC. This translates into CASSLGGAGNYEQYF.

The chain recombines TRBV30 with TRBJ2-7; D perhaps matches TRBD2 (6 bases). Germline V lookup: CDR1 GTSNPN, CDR2 SVGIG (reference sequence). The CDR3 has 14 residues. V was trimmed by 5 bases and J by 2 bases, leaving 16 bases between them. The CDR3 is CAWDTGAGTYEQYF. The CDR3 DNA reads TGTGCCTGGGACACTGGGGCGGGGACCTACGAGCAGTACTTC.

The chain couples TRBV12-3 or TRBV12-4 to TRBJ2-1; D remains ambiguous. V was clipped by 8 bases and J by 8 bases, with 16 bases between them. The CDR3 spans 13 residues. The CDR3 spells CASRPIRSDEQFF. CDR3 nucleotide sequence: TGTGCCAGCCGGCCTATACGATCCGATGAGCAGTTCTTC.

This rearrangement joins TRBV30 to TRBJ1-2, with 7 bases fitting TRBD1. This CDR3 comprises 10 residues. CDR1 is GTSNPN, CDR2 SVGIG, per germline (reference sequence). CDR3: CGATGNGYTF. CDR3 sequence (DNA): TGTGGGGCGACAGGGAATGGCTACACCTTC.

This sequence joins TRBV28 and TRBJ1-1; the D gene is possibly TRBD1 (6 bases). The germline gives CDR1 MDHEN, CDR2 SYDVKM. Trimming removed 10 bases from V and 6 bases from J, with 18 bases in between. The length of the CDR3 is 13 residues. The CDR3 loop reads CAINRAKGPEAFF. Here the CDR3 DNA reads TGTGCCATCAACAGGGCAAAGGGACCTGAAGCTTTCTTT.

The rearrangement joins TRBV10-2 to TRBJ2-7; D may be TRBD1 (5 bases). Germline lookup yields CDR1 WSHSY and CDR2 SAAADI. This CDR3 comprises 14 residues. Trimming shortened V by 3 bases and J by 0 bases, and 9 bases separated the two germline ends. The CDR3 DNA follows: TGCGCCAGCAGTGAATCCAGGGACTCCTACGAGCAGTACTTC. It translates to CASSESRDSYEQYF.

The V call is TRBV24-1, the J call TRBJ2-1; D unclear. Trimming left V 3 bases short and J 5 bases short, with 10 bases between. Germline V gives CDR1 KGHDR, CDR2 SFDVKD. The CDR3 has 14 residues. CDR3 nucleotides: TGTGCCACCAGTGATGTCGACTTGAACAATGAGCAGTTCTTC. Translating gives CATSDVDLNNEQFF.

The V and J genes are TRBV3-1 (or the pseudogene TRBV3-2) and TRBJ2-2; tentative D call: TRBD2 (6 bases). Per the germline V gene, CDR1 is LGHDT and CDR2 is YNNKEL (reference sequence). V lost 4 bases and J lost 7, with 13 bases in between. CDR3 length: 14 amino acids. The CDR3 is CASSPQPTSGELFF. In nucleotides, the CDR3 is TGTGCCAGCAGCCCGCAACCGACTAGCGGGGAGCTGTTTTTT.